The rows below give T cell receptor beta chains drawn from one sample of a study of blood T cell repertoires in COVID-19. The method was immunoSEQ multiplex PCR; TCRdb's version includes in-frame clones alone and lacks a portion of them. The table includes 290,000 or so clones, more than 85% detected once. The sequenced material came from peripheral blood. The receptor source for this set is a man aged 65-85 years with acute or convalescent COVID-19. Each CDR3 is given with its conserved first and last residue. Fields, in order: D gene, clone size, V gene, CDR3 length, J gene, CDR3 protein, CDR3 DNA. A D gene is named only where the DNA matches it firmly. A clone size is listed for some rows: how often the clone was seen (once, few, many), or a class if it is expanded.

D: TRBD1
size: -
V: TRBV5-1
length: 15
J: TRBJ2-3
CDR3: CASRRGQGETDTQYF
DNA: TGCGCCAGCAGACGCGGACAGGGGGAGACAGATACGCAGTATTTT

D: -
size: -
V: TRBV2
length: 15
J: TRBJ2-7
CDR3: CASSEGSGQLYEQYF
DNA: TGTGCCAGCAGTGAGGGATCCGGACAGCTTTACGAGCAGTACTTC

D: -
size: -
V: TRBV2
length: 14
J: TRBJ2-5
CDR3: CASTLGGVGETQYF
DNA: TGTGCCAGCACCCTAGGGGGGGTAGGAGAGACCCAGTACTTC

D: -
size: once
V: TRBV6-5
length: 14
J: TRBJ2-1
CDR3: CASSRDGKRNEQFF
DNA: TGTGCCAGCAGCCGCGACGGGAAACGCAATGAGCAGTTCTTC

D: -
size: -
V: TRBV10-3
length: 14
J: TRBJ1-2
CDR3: CAIRTGQDNYGYTF
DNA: TGTGCCATCAGGACGGGACAAGATAACTATGGCTACACCTTC

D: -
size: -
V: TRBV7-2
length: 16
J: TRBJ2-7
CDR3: CASSLGRVARLGEQYF
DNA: TGTGCCAGCAGCTTAGGGCGGGTAGCTCGGTTGGGCGAGCAGTACTTC

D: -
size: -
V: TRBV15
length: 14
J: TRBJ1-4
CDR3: CATSKDSLNEKLFF
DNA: TGTGCCACCAGCAAGGACAGCCTTAATGAAAAACTGTTTTTT

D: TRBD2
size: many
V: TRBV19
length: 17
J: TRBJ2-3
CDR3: CASSPDLAGVMGDTQYF
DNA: TGTGCCAGTAGTCCAGATCTAGCGGGAGTTATGGGAGATACGCAGTATTTT

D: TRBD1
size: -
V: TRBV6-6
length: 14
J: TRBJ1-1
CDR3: CASTKTGTGTEAFF
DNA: TGTGCCAGCACTAAAACCGGGACAGGCACTGAAGCTTTCTTT

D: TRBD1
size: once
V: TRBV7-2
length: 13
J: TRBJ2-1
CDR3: CASSQKGANEQFF
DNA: TGTGCCAGCAGCCAGAAGGGGGCTAATGAGCAGTTCTTC

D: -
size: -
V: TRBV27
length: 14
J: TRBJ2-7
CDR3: CASSRTAITYEQYF
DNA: TGTGCCAGCAGCCGGACAGCGATAACCTACGAGCAGTACTTC

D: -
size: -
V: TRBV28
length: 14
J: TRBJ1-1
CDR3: CASSPGGRDTEAFF
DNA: TGTGCCAGCAGTCCCGGGGGTAGGGACACTGAAGCTTTCTTT

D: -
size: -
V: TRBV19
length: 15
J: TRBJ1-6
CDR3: CASSSRQFFNSPLHF
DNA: TGTGCCAGTAGTTCCAGACAGTTTTTTAATTCACCCCTCCACTTT

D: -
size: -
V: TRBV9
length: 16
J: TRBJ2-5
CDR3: CASSVDPLSPQETQYF
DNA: TGTGCCAGCAGCGTAGATCCACTCTCACCCCAAGAGACCCAGTACTTC

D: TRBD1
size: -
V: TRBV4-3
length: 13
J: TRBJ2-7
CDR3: CASSRDRGYEQYF
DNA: TGCGCCAGCAGCCGGGACAGGGGCTACGAGCAGTACTTC

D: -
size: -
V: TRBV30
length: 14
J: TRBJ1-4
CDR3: CAWSLLGFSEKLFF
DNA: TGTGCCTGGAGTCTTCTGGGTTTTAGCGAAAAACTGTTTTTT

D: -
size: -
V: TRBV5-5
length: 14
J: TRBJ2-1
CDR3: CASSSGAQRLEQFF
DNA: TGTGCCAGCAGCAGTGGGGCGCAAAGACTTGAGCAGTTCTTC

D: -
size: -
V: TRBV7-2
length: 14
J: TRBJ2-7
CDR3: CASSLFGQSYEQYF
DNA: TGTGCCAGCAGCTTATTTGGGCAGTCCTACGAGCAGTACTTC

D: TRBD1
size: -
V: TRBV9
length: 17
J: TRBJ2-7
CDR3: CASSPSRDRALRDEQYF
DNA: TGTGCCAGCAGCCCGTCCCGGGACAGGGCCCTGAGGGACGAGCAGTACTTC

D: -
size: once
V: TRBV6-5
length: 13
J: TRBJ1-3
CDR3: CASSFPGGNTIYF
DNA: TGTGCCAGCAGTTTCCCGGGGGGAAACACCATATATTTT

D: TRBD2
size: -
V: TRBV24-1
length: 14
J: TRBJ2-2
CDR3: CATSREGYPGELFF
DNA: TGTGCCACCAGCAGGGAGGGGTACCCCGGGGAGCTGTTTTTT

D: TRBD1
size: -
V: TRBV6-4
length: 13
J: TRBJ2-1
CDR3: CASRGTGGNEQFF
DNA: TGTGCCAGCAGGGGGACAGGGGGCAATGAGCAGTTCTTC

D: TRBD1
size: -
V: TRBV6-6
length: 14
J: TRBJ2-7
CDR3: CASSYGTGYYEQYF
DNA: TGTGCCAGCAGTTATGGGACAGGGTACTACGAGCAGTACTTC

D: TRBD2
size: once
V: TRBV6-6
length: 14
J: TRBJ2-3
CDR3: CASSHGGNTDTQYF
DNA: TGTGCCAGCAGCCACGGGGGGAACACAGATACGCAGTATTTT

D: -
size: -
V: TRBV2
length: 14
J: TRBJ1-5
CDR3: CASSPQESNQPQHF
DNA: TGTGCCAGCAGTCCCCAGGAATCCAATCAGCCCCAGCATTTT

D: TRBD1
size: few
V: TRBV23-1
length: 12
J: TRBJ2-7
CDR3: CASAADRHEQYF
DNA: TGCGCCAGCGCAGCGGACAGGCACGAGCAGTACTTC